The 30 T cell receptor beta chains below all came from one sample that was sequenced in a study of CD8 T cells in Susac syndrome. Random hexamers primed reverse transcription of about 0.45 to 1 ug RNA. TCRdb used MiXCR to reprocess the immunoSEQ multiplex PCR reads, holding one entry per CDR3 protein. The data contain over 120,000 distinct CDR3 sequences, approximately 94% of them singletons. Material: CD4+ T cells from PBMCs. These TCRs come from a human donor in good health.

This sequence joins TRBV20-1 and TRBJ2-3; 8 nucleotides align to TRBD2. Germline V CDR1 and CDR2: DFQATT, SNEGSKA (reference sequence). The CDR3 has 15 residues. V shed 3 bases and J 7 bases; nucleotides not matched to a gene: 12. The DNA of the CDR3 is TGCAGTGCTAGCCCGGGGATAGCGGGAAGGTATACGCAGTATTTT. This codes for CSASPGIAGRYTQYF.

The chain joins TRBV6-6 to TRBJ1-2; possible D gene TRBD1, 6 bases. V was trimmed by 5 bases and J by 4 bases, leaving 17 bases between them. Germline lookup yields CDR1 MNHNY and CDR2 SVGAGI (reference sequence). The CDR3 is 15 residues long. The CDR3 spells CASSLQDSLAYGYTF. CDR3 sequence (DNA): TGTGCCAGCAGTCTCCAGGACAGCTTGGCCTATGGCTACACCTTC.

The J gene is TRBJ2-3, the V gene TRBV27; D remains unclear. The CDR3 has 14 residues. Germline values: CDR1 MNHEY, CDR2 SMNVEV (reference sequence). Trimming cost V 0 bases and J 2 bases, with 6 bases left between them. In nucleotides, the CDR3 is TGTGCCAGCAGTTTATCGGGTGTCACAGATACGCAGTATTTT. Its translation: CASSLSGVTDTQYF.

V gene TRBV3-1 combines with J gene TRBJ2-1; 10 nucleotides line up with TRBD2. The ends lost 3 bases at V and 9 bases at J; junction bases unmatched: 8. Germline V gives CDR1 LGHDT, CDR2 YNNKEL (reference sequence). The CDR3 has 15 amino acids. The CDR3 DNA sequence: TGTGCCAGCAGCCATCCGGCTAGCGGGAGAGGTGAGCAGTTCTTC. It encodes CASSHPASGRGEQFF.

The J gene is TRBJ1-2, the V gene TRBV29-1; D ambiguous. The V and J ends lost 3 bases and 7 bases respectively, with 3 bases between them. Germline loops: CDR1 SQVTM, CDR2 ANQGSEA. The CDR3 covers 9 residues. DNA of the CDR3: TGCAGCGTTGATACTGGCTACACCTTC. Translating it yields CSVDTGYTF.

V and J are TRBV7-9 and TRBJ2-2; TRBD2 agrees at 9 bases. The V segment lost 3 bases and the J segment 2 bases; nucleotides outside the gene matches: 4. The CDR3 spans 16 residues. Germline V gene lookup returns CDR1 SEHNR and CDR2 FQNEAQ (reference sequence). CDR3 DNA: TGTGCCAGCAGCTTCCTTAGCGGGAGTAACACCGGGGAGCTGTTTTTT. The encoded protein is CASSFLSGSNTGELFF.

This chain uses TRBV10-2 with TRBJ2-2; 9 nucleotides line up with TRBD1. V shed 8 bases and J 7 bases; nucleotides not matched to a gene: 8. The CDR3 covers 14 residues. Per germline, CDR1 WSHSY and CDR2 SAAADI. The CDR3 loop is CASRWDRADGELFF. In DNA, the CDR3 is TGCGCCAGCCGATGGGACAGGGCAGACGGGGAGCTGTTTTTT.

This chain joins TRBV24-1 and TRBJ2-1; a possible D gene is TRBD2 (6 bases). This CDR3 comprises 12 residues. The germline V and J ends were trimmed by 8 bases and 3 bases, with 7 bases remaining between them. In germline, CDR1 is KGHDR, CDR2 SFDVKD. The CDR3 nucleotides read TGTGCCACCACCGGGAGCTACAATGAGCAGTTCTTC. Its translation is CATTGSYNEQFF.

This chain joins TRBV2 and TRBJ1-2; 12 nucleotides match TRBD1. There are 15 residues in the CDR3. Germline values: CDR1 SNHLY, CDR2 FYNNEI. J gave up 4 bases and V 7 bases, and 7 bases lay outside the gene matches. DNA for the CDR3: TGTGCCAGCACCGGGACAGGGGGCCGACGCTATGGCTACACCTTC. It is translated as CASTGTGGRRYGYTF.

The rearrangement links TRBV5-1 to TRBJ2-7; maybe TRBD1 (6 bases). V lost 0 bases and J lost 2, with 12 bases in between. Germline V gene data show CDR1 as SGHRS and CDR2 as YFSETQ. There are 15 residues in the CDR3. This chain's CDR3 is CASSLGSGAAYEQYF. Written as DNA, the CDR3 is TGCGCCAGCAGCTTGGGGTCAGGGGCAGCCTACGAGCAGTACTTC.

This chain connects TRBV6-5 to TRBJ2-5; 7 bases align to TRBD2. J lost 3 bases, V lost 0 bases, and 13 bases had no gene match. The CDR3 has 18 amino acids. The germline CDR1 and CDR2 sequences are MNHEY and SVGAGI. DNA for the CDR3: TGTGCCAGCAGTTACTCGTCGGGCGGTCAAGGGACTAAAGAGACCCAGTACTTC. Translated: CASSYSSGGQGTKETQYF.

This rearrangement joins TRBV23-1 to TRBJ1-5; no firm D call. TRBV23-1 is an open reading frame, and its role is uncertain. Trimming removed 0 bases from V and 5 bases from J, with 5 bases in between. The CDR3 runs to 13 residues. The DNA of the CDR3 is TGCGCCAGCAGTCAATCCTCACATCAGCCCCAGCATTTT. Its translation is CASSQSSHQPQHF.

The V call is TRBV7-9, the J call TRBJ2-7, with 8 bases lining up with TRBD2. V gave up 4 bases and J gave up 0 bases; unmatched junction bases: 14. Germline V lookup: CDR1 SEHNR, CDR2 FQNEAQ (reference sequence). CDR3 length: 18 residues. CDR3: CASSSSEGRLAFSYEQYF. Here the CDR3 DNA reads TGTGCCAGCAGCTCCAGCGAGGGGAGACTAGCGTTCTCCTACGAGCAGTACTTC. Supplemented by reference TRBV7-9 and TRBJ2-7, the full variable domain reads DTGVSQNPRHKITKRGQNVTFRCDPISEHNRLYWYRQTLGQGPEFLTYFQNEAQLEKSRLLSDRFSAERPKGSFSTLEIQRTEQGDSAMYLCASSSSEGRLAFSYEQYFGPGTRLTVT.

The rearrangement joins TRBV7-8 to TRBJ1-2; D unresolved. The V end was cut by 2 bases, the J end by 4 bases, with 8 bases between. CDR1 SGHVS and CDR2 FQNEAQ come from the germline V gene. This CDR3 has 13 amino acids. This CDR3 is CASSLRQTYGYTF. The CDR3 nucleotides are TGTGCCAGCAGCTTAAGACAAACCTATGGCTACACCTTC. The full variable domain, its missing parts supplied by reference TRBV7-8 and TRBJ1-2, is GAGVSQSPRYKVAKRGQDVALRCDPISGHVSLFWYQQALGQGPEFLTYFQNEAQLDKSGLPSDRFFAERPEGSVSTLKIQRTQQEDSAVYLCASSLRQTYGYTFGSGTRLTVV.

This chain links TRBV6-1 with TRBJ2-7; D possibly uses TRBD1 or TRBD2 (5 bases each). Germline CDR1 reads MNHNS; CDR2 reads SASEGT. Trimming cost V 8 bases and J 6 bases, with 14 bases left between them. The CDR3 runs to 12 residues. The CDR3: CASSGTVGEQYF. DNA of the CDR3: TGTGCCAGCTCAGGGACGGTTGGCGAGCAGTACTTC.

This clonotype was seen a few times. J is TRBJ2-7 and V is TRBV19; the D gene is possibly TRBD2 (5 bases). The CDR3 extends over 13 amino acids. Germline CDR1 reads LNHDA; CDR2 reads SQIVND (reference sequence). The ends were cut back, 5 bases at V and 0 bases at J, with 8 bases in the middle. The CDR3 DNA is TGTGCCAGTAGTGGACTTGCCTCCTACGAGCAGTACTTC. It encodes CASSGLASYEQYF.

The chain recombines TRBV12-3 or TRBV12-4 with TRBJ1-5; D is perhaps TRBD1 (5 bases). V lost 5 bases, J lost 4 bases, and 12 bases lay in between. This CDR3 comprises 14 residues. CDR3 sequence (DNA): TGTGCCAGCAGTCTGACAGATGGGAATCAGCCCCAGCATTTT. This encodes CASSLTDGNQPQHF.

This clonotype was seen once. This chain joins TRBV9 and TRBJ1-1, with D maybe TRBD1 (5 bases). Germline values: CDR1 SGDLS, CDR2 YYNGEE. Trimming took 3 bases from V and 7 from J, leaving 16 bases between them. The CDR3 is 14 amino acids. CDR3 coding DNA: TGTGCCAGCAGCGCCCTCGCGACAGAAAGTGAAGCTTTCTTT. Translating gives CASSALATESEAFF.

The chain recombines TRBV6-1 with TRBJ2-7; the match to TRBD1 covers 10 bases. CDR1 is MNHNS, CDR2 SASEGT, per germline. The V segment lost 6 bases and the J segment 3 bases; nucleotides outside the gene matches: 17. This CDR3 is built from 18 residues. This CDR3 is CASRRQGAAPIAIYEQYF. Here the CDR3 DNA reads TGTGCCAGCAGAAGACAGGGGGCAGCCCCAATTGCTATCTACGAGCAGTACTTC.

The rearrangement links TRBV5-1 to TRBJ1-1, with 7 bases that match TRBD1. The CDR3 length is 14 residues. Germline V gives CDR1 SGHRS, CDR2 YFSETQ. V dropped 9 bases and J dropped 2; count of bases not matched to a gene: 10. CDR3 DNA: TGCGCCACATCTCCGGGACAGTATAACACTGAAGCTTTCTTT. Translation: CATSPGQYNTEAFF.

The chain is built from TRBV18 and TRBJ1-1, with TRBD1 matching 7 bases. The J segment lost 4 bases and the V segment lost 4 bases, leaving 12 bases of the junction unmatched. Germline CDR1 reads KGHSH; CDR2 reads LQKENI. The CDR3 runs to 16 residues. DNA of the CDR3: TGTGCCAGCTCACTAGGGGGCTGGAGTACAGGCACTGAAGCTTTCTTT. It encodes CASSLGGWSTGTEAFF.

The DNA for the CDR3 is TGTGCCAGCAGCTTCTCAGGGTATGGTGTGTACAATGAGCAGTTCTTC. Amino acid sequence: CASSFSGYGVYNEQFF. V gene TRBV7-9 combines with J gene TRBJ2-1, with D possibly matching TRBD1 (5 bases). V shed 3 bases and J shed 4 bases, with 16 bases lying between them. This CDR3 comprises 16 residues. Germline V gives CDR1 SEHNR, CDR2 FQNEAQ (reference sequence).

This clonotype has only one observation. The V call is TRBV5-6, the J call TRBJ1-1; tentative D call: TRBD1 (6 bases). Trimming took off 2 bases at V and 0 bases at J, with 11 bases between the two ends. Germline assignment: CDR1 SGHDT and CDR2 YYEEEE. The CDR3 is made up of 15 amino acids. CDR3 residues: CASSLGTPLNTEAFF. The CDR3 bases are TGTGCCAGCAGCTTAGGGACACCACTGAACACTGAAGCTTTCTTT.

The chain combines TRBV11-2 with TRBJ1-1; D is undetermined. The CDR3 spans 14 residues. Germline lookup yields CDR1 SGHAT and CDR2 FQNNGV. The V gene lost 0 bases and the J gene lost 6 bases, with 11 bases spanning the gap. The CDR3: CASSLEWVGAEAFF. The CDR3 DNA reads TGTGCCAGCAGCTTAGAATGGGTAGGCGCTGAAGCTTTCTTT.

The gene calls are TRBV10-3 and TRBJ2-7, with D possibly TRBD1 on 6 matching bases. Germline V CDR1 and CDR2: ENHRY, SYGVKD. The CDR3 spans 13 residues. Trimming took off 2 bases at V and 2 bases at J, with 7 bases between the two ends. The CDR3 region has the DNA TGTGCCATCAGTGAGGGGACAACCTACGAGCAGTACTTC. Its translation: CAISEGTTYEQYF.

V is TRBV30 and J is TRBJ2-5; either TRBD1 or TRBD2 may supply D (5 bases each). V gave up 5 bases and J gave up 4 bases, with 11 bases separating them. This CDR3 has 12 amino acids. The germline V gene has CDR1 GTSNPN and CDR2 SVGIG (reference sequence). CDR3 loop: CAWSGGGETQYF. DNA of the CDR3: TGTGCCTGGTCAGGTGGGGGAGAGACCCAGTACTTC.

This chain joins TRBV20-1 and TRBJ1-3; D not resolved. CDR1 DFQATT and CDR2 SNEGSKA come from the germline V gene (reference sequence). Trimming shortened V by 2 bases and J by 5 bases, and 10 bases separated the two germline ends. This CDR3 is built from 13 residues. CDR3 in DNA: TGCAGTGCTAGAATGGCAGAAAGAAACACCATATATTTT. As protein: CSARMAERNTIYF.

V usage is TRBV12-3 or TRBV12-4 and J usage is TRBJ2-7; 9 bases map to TRBD2. The CDR3 is 15 residues long. Unmatched junction bases numbered 6, after V lost 1 base and J lost 5 bases. CDR3 loop: CASSLEAGGPHEQYF. The CDR3 DNA is TGTGCCAGCAGTTTAGAGGCGGGAGGGCCCCACGAGCAGTACTTC.

The chain recombines TRBV27 with TRBJ1-2, with 10 nucleotides matching TRBD1. The CDR3 consists of 14 residues. The V gene end was trimmed by 4 bases and the J gene end by 8 bases; junction bases not matched to a gene: 7. Per the germline V gene, CDR1 is MNHEY and CDR2 is SMNVEV (reference sequence). The CDR3 DNA follows: TGTGCCAGCAGTTCACGACAGGGGGCAGGGGGCTACACCTTC. It translates to CASSSRQGAGGYTF.

V gene TRBV28 combines with J gene TRBJ1-5; tentative D call: TRBD1 (5 bases). The length of the CDR3 is 18 residues. V was shortened by 1 base and J by 6 bases, with 22 bases between the two germline ends. Germline V gene data show CDR1 as MDHEN and CDR2 as SYDVKM. The CDR3 reads CASSLSGRGPPQGQPQHF. CDR3 in DNA: TGTGCCAGCAGTTTATCCGGCCGGGGACCTCCACAAGGTCAGCCCCAGCATTTT.